The next 23 T cell receptor beta chains were all read from a single sample in a study of shared clonotypes between healthy human individuals. Using immunoSEQ multiplex PCR, the repertoire was profiled, and TCRdb retains in-frame clones only, with some absent. The table records hundreds of thousands of clones, 95% to 97% of them present only once. The sample was naive CD4+ T cells sorted from blood. Subset noted: CD45RA+ positively selected. Source of these receptors: a woman aged 30 to 39 in good health.

The chain joins TRBV28 to TRBJ2-1; D gene unclear. The CDR3 length is 15 residues. Germline V lookup: CDR1 MDHEN, CDR2 SYDVKM. The V end was cut by 7 bases, the J end by 1 base, with 14 bases between. The CDR3 DNA sequence: TGTGCCAGCATGTCATCCAGCGCATCCTACAATGAGCAGTTCTTC. Protein sequence: CASMSSSASYNEQFF.

This clone was recorded only once. This rearrangement joins TRBV9 to TRBJ2-3, with D possibly TRBD2 on 6 matching bases. Trimming cost V 1 base and J 0 bases, with 15 bases left between them. This CDR3 has 17 residues. Germline V gene sequence: CDR1 SGDLS, CDR2 YYNGEE. In DNA, the CDR3 is TGTGCCAGCAGCGTATCCCCCTACGGACTAAGCACAGATACGCAGTATTTT. This codes for CASSVSPYGLSTDTQYF.

The V call is TRBV6-1, the J call TRBJ1-1; maybe TRBD1 (5 bases). The germline gives CDR1 MNHNS, CDR2 SASEGT. This CDR3 has 15 amino acids. V shed 4 bases and J shed 3 bases, with 15 bases lying between them. The CDR3 coding sequence is TGTGCCAGCAGTGGGGCAGGGCGGAGGGACACTGAAGCTTTCTTT. It encodes CASSGAGRRDTEAFF.

The genes are TRBV28 and TRBJ1-3, with TRBD1 as a possible D gene (5 bases). CDR3 size: 13 residues. The germline V and J ends were trimmed by 2 bases and 6 bases, with 8 bases remaining between them. Germline CDR1 reads MDHEN; CDR2 reads SYDVKM. CDR3 coding DNA: TGTGCCAGCAGTTTACCAGGGTCAAACACCATATATTTT. It codes for CASSLPGSNTIYF.

This clone is a singleton in its sample. The V call is TRBV5-1, the J call TRBJ1-4; D possibly corresponds to TRBD1 (5 bases). The CDR3 totals 15 residues. Trimming stripped 5 bases from V and 6 bases from J, with 17 bases between. Germline assignment: CDR1 SGHRS and CDR2 YFSETQ. The CDR3 DNA reads as TGCGCCAGCAGAAAAGGGGAGGGCGGAGATGAAAAACTGTTTTTT. Protein: CASRKGEGGDEKLFF.

The CDR3 region has the DNA TGTGCCAGCAGCCAGACCGGGACCAACACCGGGGAGCTGTTTTTT. Its translation: CASSQTGTNTGELFF. The chain has TRBV7-7 and TRBJ2-2; tentatively, D is TRBD1 or TRBD2 (5 bases each). V was trimmed by 5 bases and J by 2 bases, leaving 12 bases between them. The germline gives CDR1 SSHAT, CDR2 FNYEAQ (reference sequence). There are 15 residues in the CDR3.

This chain uses TRBV19 with TRBJ1-2; perhaps TRBD1 as D (6 bases). The germline V gene encodes CDR1 LNHDA and CDR2 SQIVND (reference sequence). The V gene lost 5 bases and the J gene lost 2 bases, with 12 bases spanning the gap. The CDR3 has 14 amino acids. The CDR3 DNA reads TGTGCCAGTAGTCTCGAGACAGGCAACTATGGCTACACCTTC. Translating gives CASSLETGNYGYTF.

The V gene is TRBV30, the J gene TRBJ1-1; D ambiguous. Germline V CDR1 and CDR2: GTSNPN, SVGIG (reference sequence). Trimming stripped 0 bases from V and 3 bases from J, with 14 bases between. This CDR3 region has 15 residues. The CDR3 DNA reads TGTGCCTGGAGTGTAGGCAGCGGGTATTACACTGAAGCTTTCTTT. It codes for CAWSVGSGYYTEAFF.

Concerning this clone itself: This specimen includes other DNA sequences encoding the same CDR3. This sequence joins TRBV14 and TRBJ2-7; possibly TRBD2 for D (5 bases). The CDR3 contains 11 residues. V was clipped by 8 bases and J by 0 bases, with 5 bases between them. Germline V lookup: CDR1 SGHDN, CDR2 FVKESK. In nucleotides, the CDR3 is TGTGCCAGCGGGAGCTCCTACGAGCAGTACTTC. As protein: CASGSSYEQYF.

This sequence joins TRBV18 and TRBJ2-3; D perhaps matches TRBD2 (5 bases). The CDR3 length is 16 residues. Trimming took off 3 bases at V and 1 base at J, with 14 bases between the two ends. Per germline, CDR1 KGHSH and CDR2 LQKENI. The chain's CDR3 is CASSPNVAWGTDTQYF. CDR3 bases: TGTGCCAGCTCACCCAATGTAGCGTGGGGCACAGATACGCAGTATTTT. The complete variable domain, with remaining parts taken from reference TRBV18 and TRBJ2-3, reads NAGVMQNPRHLVRRRGQEARLRCSPMKGHSHVYWYRQLPEEGLKFMVYLQKENIIDESGMPKERFSAEFPKEGPSILRIQQVVRGDSAAYFCASSPNVAWGTDTQYFGPGTRLTVL.

The rearrangement links TRBV28 to TRBJ2-7; D is unclear. The CDR3 is 14 amino acids. CDR1 and CDR2 from the germline V gene are MDHEN and SYDVKM. Between the trimmed V and J ends, which lost 4 bases and 0 bases, there was a span of 10 bases. In DNA, the CDR3 is TGTGCCAGCAGTTCGCGGAATCCCTCCTACGAGCAGTACTTC. It translates to CASSSRNPSYEQYF.

This chain connects TRBV4-1 to TRBJ2-7; tentatively, D is TRBD1 or TRBD2 (5 bases each). V dropped 2 bases and J dropped 6 bases, with 17 bases sitting between them. The germline V gene has CDR1 MGHRA and CDR2 YSYEKL. This CDR3 region has 15 residues. As DNA, the CDR3 is TGCGCCAGCAGCCAACCGGGACGGTCACCGGGCGAGCAGTACTTC. As protein: CASSQPGRSPGEQYF.

The chain recombines TRBV7-2 with TRBJ2-5, with D perhaps TRBD1 (5 bases). The CDR3 runs 14 residues. The germline gives CDR1 SGHTA, CDR2 FQGNSA. Deletions cut 7 bases from V and 4 bases from J, with 16 bases between. The CDR3 spells CASIPHQGGETQYF. CDR3 nucleotides: TGTGCCAGCATCCCTCACCAGGGCGGAGAGACCCAGTACTTC.

This chain connects TRBV29-1 to TRBJ1-4, with 7 nucleotides matching TRBD1. Germline trimming cut 4 bases from V and 5 bases from J; bases unmatched to any gene: 1. The CDR3 loop spans 12 amino acids. In germline, CDR1 is SQVTM, CDR2 ANQGSEA. The CDR3 sequence: CSVVTGNEKLFF. The CDR3 DNA follows: TGCAGCGTTGTGACAGGGAATGAAAAACTGTTTTTT.

The rearrangement links TRBV11-3 to TRBJ2-1; 11 bases are a match to TRBD2. This CDR3 has 16 residues. CDR1 and CDR2 from the germline V gene are SGHNT and YENEEA. With 5 bases clipped from V and 4 bases from J, the junction kept 7 bases outside the gene matches. The CDR3 loop reads CASSEGTSGGYNEQFF. For the CDR3, the DNA is TGTGCCAGCAGCGAAGGGACTAGCGGAGGATACAATGAGCAGTTCTTC.

The chain has TRBV5-4 and TRBJ2-7, with TRBD1 identical over 8 bases. Looked up from germline, CDR1 is SGHNT and CDR2 is YYREEE (reference sequence). This CDR3 comprises 15 residues. Germline trimming cut 4 bases from V and 8 bases from J; bases unmatched to any gene: 14. CDR3 nucleotides: TGTGCCAGCAGCCTGAAGGACAGGGTGAATATTCAGCAGTACTTC. This sequence encodes CASSLKDRVNIQQYF.

This rearrangement joins TRBV28 to TRBJ1-4; D is possibly TRBD1 (5 bases). V lost 4 bases and J 6 bases, leaving 15 bases between the germline ends. Germline-derived CDR1 and CDR2 are MDHEN and SYDVKM. This CDR3 comprises 15 residues. The CDR3 is CASSWSGTEYEKLFF. CDR3 nucleotide sequence: TGTGCCAGCAGTTGGTCCGGGACGGAGTATGAAAAACTGTTTTTT.

The V gene is TRBV7-7, the J gene TRBJ2-6; D unresolved. Germline V gene data show CDR1 as SSHAT and CDR2 as FNYEAQ (reference sequence). The CDR3 covers 18 residues. V shed 5 bases and J shed 5 bases, with 22 bases lying between them. This chain's CDR3 is CASSEAYNATSRANVLTF. The CDR3 bases are TGTGCCAGCAGCGAAGCCTATAATGCCACAAGTCGGGCCAACGTCCTGACTTTC.

The genes are TRBV5-1 and TRBJ1-1, with 8 nucleotides matching TRBD1. The V segment lost 5 bases and the J segment 1 base; nucleotides outside the gene matches: 16. The CDR3 sequence is 18 residues long. CDR1 and CDR2 (germline): SGHRS, YFSETQ. CDR3 nucleotide sequence: TGCGCCAGCAGGGGGAGTGGGGACAGGTCTCCTTCGAACACTGAAGCTTTCTTT. It translates to CASRGSGDRSPSNTEAFF.

V usage is TRBV5-4 and J usage is TRBJ2-2; TRBD1 matches at 7 bases. Trimming removed 4 bases from V and 5 bases from J; junction bases left unmatched: 2. CDR3 length equals 13 residues. Germline CDR1 reads SGHNT; CDR2 reads YYREEE (reference sequence). CDR3 sequence: CASSRQGTGELFF. CDR3 nucleotides: TGTGCCAGCAGCCGACAGGGAACCGGGGAGCTGTTTTTT.

The chain employs TRBV29-1 and TRBJ2-1; TRBD2 matches 7 bases. V trimming: 4 bases; J trimming: 4 bases; junction bases outside the gene matches: 10. This CDR3 comprises 15 residues. CDR1 is SQVTM, CDR2 ANQGSEA, per germline. The CDR3 spells CSVGRRLADYNEQFF. CDR3 coding DNA: TGCAGCGTTGGTCGTCGGCTAGCGGATTACAATGAGCAGTTCTTC.

CDR3 nucleotides: TGTGCCAGCAGCGTAGAGGACTATGGCTACACCTTC. Translation gives CASSVEDYGYTF. The chain recombines TRBV7-8 with TRBJ1-2; no clear D. This CDR3 comprises 12 residues. With 5 bases removed from V and 3 bases from J, the gap between germline ends came to 7 bases. Germline V gene sequence: CDR1 SGHVS, CDR2 FQNEAQ. Together with reference TRBV7-8 and TRBJ1-2, the CDR3 gives the full variable domain: GAGVSQSPRYKVAKRGQDVALRCDPISGHVSLFWYQQALGQGPEFLTYFQNEAQLDKSGLPSDRFFAERPEGSVSTLKIQRTQQEDSAVYLCASSVEDYGYTFGSGTRLTVV.

V usage is TRBV7-2 and J usage is TRBJ2-5; weak D call: TRBD2 (5 bases). This CDR3 region has 16 residues. Germline loops: CDR1 SGHTA, CDR2 FQGNSA. Trimming took 5 bases from V and 4 from J, leaving 20 bases between them. Here the CDR3 reads CASSPGNGFISETQYF. The CDR3 DNA reads TGTGCCAGCAGCCCCGGGAACGGTTTCATATCAGAGACCCAGTACTTC.